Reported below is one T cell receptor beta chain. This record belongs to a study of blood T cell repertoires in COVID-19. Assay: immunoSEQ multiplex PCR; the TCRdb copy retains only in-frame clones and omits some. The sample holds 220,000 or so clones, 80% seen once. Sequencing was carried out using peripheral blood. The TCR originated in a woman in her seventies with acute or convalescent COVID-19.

CDR3 amino acids: CSVSGLADHEQFF. In DNA form, the CDR3 reads TGCAGCGTATCGGGACTAGCGGACCATGAGCAGTTCTTC. This chain links TRBV29-1 with TRBJ2-1; TRBD2 matches at 11 bases. V was clipped by 6 bases and J by 8 bases; unmatched bases: 6. The CDR3 sequence is 13 residues long. Looked up from germline, CDR1 is SQVTM and CDR2 is ANQGSEA.